The clone carrying this T cell receptor (beta chain) was picked up many times. The antigen is not known. This specimen belongs to a study of breast tumors, draining lymph nodes, adjacent tissues. Notes on the study in general: Compared with lymph nodes, tumors were less diverse; compared with nontumor tissue, more. Tumor and nontumor repertoires were significantly more similar in luminal-like than in basal-like breast cancer. Most tumor T cells seemingly derive from lymph node, then expand in tumor.

TCRdb ran MiXCR on the multiplex PCR reads and lists one entry per CDR3 protein. The repertoire holds roughly 130,000 distinct CDR3 sequences, with roughly 21% as singletons. Axillary draining lymph nodes of breast cancer patients supplied the node samples. Sequencing input: axillary lymph node tissue. The sequence was collected from a female donor with breast cancer. Some clones in this sample may be carry-over from other donors' samples.

The CDR3 DNA reads as TGTGCCAGCAGTGACCCCCACCGGGGCGGGACTAGCACAGATACGCAGTATTTT. As protein: CASSDPHRGGTSTDTQYF. V gene TRBV2 combines with J gene TRBJ2-3, with D maybe TRBD2 (6 bases). CDR1 is SNHLY, CDR2 FYNNEI, per germline. V was trimmed by 3 bases and J by 0 bases, leaving 19 bases between them. The CDR3 runs 18 residues.